This is a list of T cell receptor beta chains from one sample in a study of regulatory T cells in long-lasting Graves disease. In TCRdb, the multiplex PCR reads were re-called with MiXCR into one record per CDR3 protein. The sample consists of 370,000 or so distinct CDR3 sequences, 15% to 20% of them appearing once. These data also featured in a second study, about T cells in Graves' hyperthyroidism and ophthalmopathy.

Sequenced material: peripheral blood mononuclear cells (PBMCs), taken at new diagnosis, from a patient treated with antithyroid drugs. The source is a woman aged 18-29 years with Graves disease. The CDR3 runs from the conserved cysteine through the conserved F or W. The order of the fields is J gene, V gene, CDR3 protein.

TRBJ2-1 TRBV20-1 CSARDYRGGYNEQFF
TRBJ2-1 TRBV5-4 CASSSDRDSYNEQFF
. TRBV24-1 CATSDRQTSATYNEQFF
TRBJ1-5 TRBV7-9 CASGQSNQPQHF
TRBJ1-1 TRBV10-3 CAISESFSGGYAEAFF
. TRBV5-1 CASSFRDGRWETQYF
TRBJ2-1 TRBV28 CATRRANGLFF
TRBJ1-5 TRBV12-3/TRBV12-4 CASSLTQGGGQPQHF
TRBJ1-1 TRBV15 CATSRDPAGNTEAFF
TRBJ1-2 TRBV6-1 CASSEWAGSFNYGYTF
TRBJ2-4 TRBV5-1 CASSLDGSGNIQYF
TRBJ1-1 TRBV28 CASSRTTLRGYTEVFF
TRBJ1-5 TRBV7-2 CASSLFGGRTNQPQHF
TRBJ1-1 TRBV5-1 CASSLVGTNTEAFF
TRBJ2-3 TRBV27 CASSSGLAGGTDTQYF
TRBJ2-4 TRBV9 CASSVAPGAKNIQYF
TRBJ2-5 TRBV6-2/TRBV6-3 CASGAGALQETQYF